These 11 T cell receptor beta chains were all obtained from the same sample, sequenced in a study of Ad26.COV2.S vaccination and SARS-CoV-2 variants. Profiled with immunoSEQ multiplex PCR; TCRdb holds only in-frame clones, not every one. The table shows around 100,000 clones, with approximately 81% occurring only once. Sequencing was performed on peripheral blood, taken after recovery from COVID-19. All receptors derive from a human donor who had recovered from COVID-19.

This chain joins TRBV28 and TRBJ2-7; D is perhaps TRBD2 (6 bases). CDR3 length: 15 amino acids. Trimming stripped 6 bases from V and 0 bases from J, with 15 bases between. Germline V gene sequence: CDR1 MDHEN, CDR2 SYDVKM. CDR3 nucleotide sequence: TGTGCCAGCAGAGCCGGGGACTCACCCTCCTACGAGCAGTACTTC. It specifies CASRAGDSPSYEQYF.

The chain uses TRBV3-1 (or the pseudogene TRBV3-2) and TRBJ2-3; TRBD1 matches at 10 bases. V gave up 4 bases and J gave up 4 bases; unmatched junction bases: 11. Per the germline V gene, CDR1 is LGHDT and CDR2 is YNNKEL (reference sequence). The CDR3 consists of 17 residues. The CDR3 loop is CASSLGQGKIWADTQYF. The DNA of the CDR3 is TGTGCCAGCAGCCTGGGACAGGGGAAGATTTGGGCAGATACGCAGTATTTT.

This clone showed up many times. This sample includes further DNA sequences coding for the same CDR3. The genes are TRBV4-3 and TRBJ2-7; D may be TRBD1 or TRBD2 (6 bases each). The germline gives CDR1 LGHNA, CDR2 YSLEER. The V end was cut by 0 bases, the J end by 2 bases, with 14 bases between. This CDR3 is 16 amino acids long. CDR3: CASSQDLRGGTYEQYF. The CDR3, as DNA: TGCGCCAGCAGCCAAGATCTCAGGGGAGGCACCTACGAGCAGTACTTC.

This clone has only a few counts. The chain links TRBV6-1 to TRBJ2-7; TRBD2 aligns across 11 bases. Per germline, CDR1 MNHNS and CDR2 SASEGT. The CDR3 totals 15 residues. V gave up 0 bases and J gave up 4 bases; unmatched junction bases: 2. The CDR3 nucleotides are TGTGCCAGCAGTGAAGCTAGCGGGAGGGGGTACGAGCAGTACTTC. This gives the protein CASSEASGRGYEQYF.

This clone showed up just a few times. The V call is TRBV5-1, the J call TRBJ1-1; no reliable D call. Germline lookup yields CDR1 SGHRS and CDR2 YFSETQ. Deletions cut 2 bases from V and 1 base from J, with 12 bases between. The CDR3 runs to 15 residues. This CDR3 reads CASSLIAGGNTEAFF. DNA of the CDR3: TGCGCCAGCAGCTTAATAGCGGGTGGGAACACTGAAGCTTTCTTT.

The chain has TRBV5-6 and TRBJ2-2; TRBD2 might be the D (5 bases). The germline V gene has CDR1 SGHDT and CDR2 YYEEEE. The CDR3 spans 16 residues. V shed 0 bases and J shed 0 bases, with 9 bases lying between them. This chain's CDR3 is CASSLGSAANTGELFF. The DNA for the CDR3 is TGTGCCAGCAGCTTGGGATCAGCGGCGAACACCGGGGAGCTGTTTTTT. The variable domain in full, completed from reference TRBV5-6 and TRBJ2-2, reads DAGVTQSPTHLIKTRGQQVTLRCSPKSGHDTVSWYQQALGQGPQFIFQYYEEEERQRGNFPDRFSGHQFPNYSSELNVNALLLGDSALYLCASSLGSAANTGELFFGEGSRLTVL.

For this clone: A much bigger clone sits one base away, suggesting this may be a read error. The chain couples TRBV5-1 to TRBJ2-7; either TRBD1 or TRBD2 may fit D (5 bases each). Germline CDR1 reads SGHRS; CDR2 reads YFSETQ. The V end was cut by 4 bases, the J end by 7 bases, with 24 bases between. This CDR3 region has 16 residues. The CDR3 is CASSGATLAGDSEQYF. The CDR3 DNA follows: TGCGCCAGCAGCGGGGCCACCCTAGCAGGCGATTCTGAGCAGTACTTC. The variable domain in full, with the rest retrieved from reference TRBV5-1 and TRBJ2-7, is KAGVTQTPRYLIKTRGQQVTLSCSPISGHRSVSWYQQTPGQGLQFLFEYFSETQRNKGNFPGRFSGRQFSNSRSEMNVSTLELGDSALYLCASSGATLAGDSEQYFGPGTRLTVT.

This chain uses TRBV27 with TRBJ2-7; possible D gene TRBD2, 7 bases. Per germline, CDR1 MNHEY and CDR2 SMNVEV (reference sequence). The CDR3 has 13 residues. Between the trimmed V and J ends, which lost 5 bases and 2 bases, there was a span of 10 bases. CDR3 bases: TGTGCCAGCAGTAGGGGGGGACCCTACGAGCAGTACTTC. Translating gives CASSRGGPYEQYF.

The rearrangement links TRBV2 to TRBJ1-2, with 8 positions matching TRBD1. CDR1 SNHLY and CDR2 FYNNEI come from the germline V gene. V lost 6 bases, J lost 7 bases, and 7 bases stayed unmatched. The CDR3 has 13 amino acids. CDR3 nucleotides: TGTGCCAGCAGCCCAACAGGGGGAGTTGGCTACACCTTC. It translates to CASSPTGGVGYTF.

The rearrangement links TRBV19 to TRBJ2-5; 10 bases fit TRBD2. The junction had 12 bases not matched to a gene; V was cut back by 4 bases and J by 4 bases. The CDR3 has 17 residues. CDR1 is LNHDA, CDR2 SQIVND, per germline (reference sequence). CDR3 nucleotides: TGTGCCAGTAGTAGACGATCTAGCGGGAGTGGTGGAGAGACCCAGTACTTC. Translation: CASSRRSSGSGGETQYF.

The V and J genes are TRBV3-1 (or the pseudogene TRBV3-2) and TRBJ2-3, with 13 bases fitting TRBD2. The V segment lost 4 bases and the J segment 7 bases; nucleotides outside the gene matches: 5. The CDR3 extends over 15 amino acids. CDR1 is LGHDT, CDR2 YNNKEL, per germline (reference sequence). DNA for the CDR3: TGTGCCAGCAGCCTACTAGCGGGAGGGGGAAATACGCAGTATTTT. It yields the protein CASSLLAGGGNTQYF.